The present entry profiles one TCR beta chain with its context. This sample is part of a study of shared clonotypes between healthy human individuals. Using immunoSEQ multiplex PCR, the repertoire was profiled, and TCRdb retains in-frame clones only, with some absent. The sample holds 2 million to 3 million clones, 80% to 95% seen once. The clonotype comes from a man in his late teens or twenties in good health. Some clones in this sample may be carry-over from other donors' samples. The sample taken for sequencing was naive CD4+ T cells from PBMCs. Subset noted: CD45RA+ positively selected.

The CDR3 sequence: CASSLRRGREQYF. The CDR3 DNA follows: TGTGCCAGCAGCTTGAGAAGGGGTAGGGAGCAGTACTTC. The V and J genes are TRBV5-6 and TRBJ2-7, with D tentatively TRBD1 (5 bases). Germline loops: CDR1 SGHDT, CDR2 YYEEEE. The V and J ends lost 1 base and 7 bases respectively, with 12 bases between them. CDR3 length equals 13 residues.